A single sample gave rise to the 14 T cell receptor beta chains below, sequenced in a study of shared clonotypes between healthy human individuals. The assay was immunoSEQ multiplex PCR, and TCRdb's table has in-frame clones only and misses some. The data show hundreds of thousands of clones, over 60% seen once. Sequenced input: PBMCs. The receptors come from a woman in her 40s in good health. Some clones in this sample may be carry-over from other donors' samples.

This clone was seen only once. V usage is TRBV25-1 and J usage is TRBJ1-2, with D unclear. Trimming took 2 bases from V and 1 from J, leaving 14 bases between them. Germline loops: CDR1 MGHDK, CDR2 SYGVNS. This CDR3 comprises 16 residues. The CDR3 region is CASSEGPPGLNYGYTF. CDR3 in DNA: TGTGCCAGCAGTGAAGGTCCCCCTGGGCTTAACTATGGCTACACCTTC.

The table lists this clone with a few counts. A far more abundant clone sits one base away, making this likely a read error. This CDR3 fails to terminate in the conserved phenylalanine or tryptophan, so it likely reflects a read error. This chain links TRBV30 with TRBJ2-7, with TRBD1 matching over 7 bases. V gave up 3 bases and J gave up 2 bases; unmatched junction bases: 4. Germline CDR1 GTSNPN, CDR2 SVGIG (reference sequence). The CDR3 is 13 residues long. The CDR3 nucleotides read TGTGCCTGGAGCAGACAGGGTGCCTACGAGCAGTACTCC. This codes for CAWSRQGAYEQYS.

V gene TRBV5-1 combines with J gene TRBJ2-7, with TRBD1 identical over 8 bases. The CDR3 runs 15 residues. Germline CDR1 SGHRS, CDR2 YFSETQ. With 3 bases clipped from V and 4 bases from J, the junction kept 9 bases outside the gene matches. The CDR3 loop reads CASSSIRTGRYEQYF. The CDR3 coding sequence is TGCGCCAGCAGCTCAATCCGGACAGGGAGGTACGAGCAGTACTTC.

The rearrangement joins TRBV7-2 to TRBJ1-1; D may be TRBD1 (6 bases). Looked up from germline, CDR1 is SGHTA and CDR2 is FQGNSA. CDR3 size: 14 residues. Trimming stripped 1 base from V and 5 bases from J, with 11 bases between. CDR3 nucleotides: TGTGCCAGCAGCTTAGGACAGGCAGCGACTGAAGCTTTCTTT. Protein: CASSLGQAATEAFF.

J is TRBJ2-7 and V is TRBV18; a weak D match, TRBD1 (6 bases). Trimming shortened V by 3 bases and J by 3 bases, and 9 bases separated the two germline ends. Per germline, CDR1 KGHSH and CDR2 LQKENI. The CDR3 is 13 residues long. The CDR3 sequence is CASSPGQHYEQYF. CDR3 in DNA: TGTGCCAGCTCACCCGGACAGCACTACGAGCAGTACTTC.

Only a few counts were recorded for this clone. This chain links TRBV9 with TRBJ1-4; D is unresolved. The length of the CDR3 is 13 residues. In germline, CDR1 is SGDLS, CDR2 YYNGEE. V was pared by 4 bases and J by 6 bases, with 10 bases between. This chain's CDR3 is CASSTRIDEKLFF. Here the CDR3 DNA reads TGTGCCAGCAGCACCCGAATCGATGAAAAACTGTTTTTT.

This chain joins TRBV5-1 and TRBJ1-4, with D tentatively TRBD1 (5 bases). Germline V lookup: CDR1 SGHRS, CDR2 YFSETQ. Deletions cut 5 bases from V and 6 bases from J, with 11 bases between. The CDR3 length is 13 residues. In DNA, the CDR3 is TGCGCCAGCAGGATGGGGGAGGATGAAAAACTGTTTTTT. It translates to CASRMGEDEKLFF.

The table lists this clone with a count of one. A far larger clone is one base from this, pointing to a likely read error. The chain couples TRBV29-1 to TRBJ1-5, with a weak D call TRBD1 (6 bases). The germline V and J ends were trimmed by 4 bases and 7 bases, with 14 bases remaining between them. Germline CDR1 SQVTM, CDR2 ANQGSEA. This CDR3 has 13 residues. The CDR3 region is CSVAHNRDQPQHF. The CDR3, as DNA: TGCAGCGTTGCCCATAACAGGGACCAGCCCCAGCATTTT.

This CDR3 is CSVVDINTEAFF. The CDR3 coding sequence is TGCAGCGTTGTCGACATTAACACTGAAGCTTTCTTT. The chain is built from TRBV29-1 and TRBJ1-1; no reliable D call. Germline V gene sequence: CDR1 SQVTM, CDR2 ANQGSEA. V was cut by 4 bases and J by 2 bases, with 8 bases left in between. The CDR3 covers 12 residues. The full variable domain, with the rest looked up from reference TRBV29-1 and TRBJ1-1, is SAVISQKPSRDICQRGTSLTIQCQVDSQVTMMFWYRQQPGQSLTLIATANQGSEATYESGFVIDKFPISRPNLTFSTLTVSNMSPEDSSIYLCSVVDINTEAFFGQGTRLTVV.

For the CDR3, the DNA is TGTGCCACCTCCATGAGGGTGGGGGGCTCCTACGAGCAGTACTTC. This gives the protein CATSMRVGGSYEQYF. The chain couples TRBV6-6 to TRBJ2-7, with D possibly being TRBD2 (6 bases). Trimming pared 10 bases from V and 0 bases from J, leaving 19 bases between. This CDR3 is built from 15 residues. Germline CDR1 reads MNHNY; CDR2 reads SVGAGI (reference sequence).

J is TRBJ2-5 and V is TRBV7-8, with TRBD1 as a possible D gene (5 bases). Trimming took 2 bases from V and 2 from J, leaving 9 bases between them. CDR1 SGHVS and CDR2 FQNEAQ come from the germline V gene. There are 14 residues in the CDR3. The CDR3 bases are TGTGCCAGCAGCTTATCCACAGGTCAAGAGACCCAGTACTTC. Translation gives CASSLSTGQETQYF.

The chain uses TRBV7-9 and TRBJ1-1; no clear D. CDR1 and CDR2 (germline): SEHNR, FQNEAQ (reference sequence). V was trimmed by 4 bases and J by 1 base, leaving 7 bases between them. The CDR3 contains 13 residues. The CDR3: CASSWGPNTEAFF. The CDR3 nucleotides read TGTGCCAGCAGCTGGGGTCCGAACACTGAAGCTTTCTTT.

In this sample, this clone turned up a few times. V usage is TRBV2 and J usage is TRBJ1-2; weak D call: TRBD1 (5 bases). Per the germline V gene, CDR1 is SNHLY and CDR2 is FYNNEI. The CDR3 sequence is 12 residues long. V shed 6 bases and J shed 9 bases, with 14 bases lying between them. The CDR3 DNA follows: TGTGCCAGCAGGCGGGACGCTGGAAGCTACACCTTC. Protein sequence: CASRRDAGSYTF. Together with reference TRBV2 and TRBJ1-2, the CDR3 gives the full variable domain: EPEVTQTPSHQVTQMGQEVILRCVPISNHLYFYWYRQILGQKVEFLVSFYNNEISEKSEIFDDQFSVERPDGSNFTLKIRSTKLEDSAMYFCASRRDAGSYTFGSGTRLTVV.

In this sample, this clone turned up a few times. This chain connects TRBV5-1 to TRBJ2-7; possible D gene TRBD1, 9 bases. Trimming cost V 0 bases and J 7 bases, with 17 bases left between them. The CDR3 totals 15 residues. Looked up from germline, CDR1 is SGHRS and CDR2 is YFSETQ. The CDR3 region is CASSLGGTGTREQYF. The CDR3 bases are TGCGCCAGCAGCTTGGGAGGGACAGGGACTAGGGAGCAGTACTTC.